This T cell receptor beta chain was recorded in a study of cytomegalovirus exposure and HLA in healthy donors. Regarding the study as a whole: Productive rates of about 87% or about 30% were seen for most TCR beta V segments in an earlier analysis. It was 164 TCR beta chains that were listed as cytomegalovirus-associated. In vitro data verified a few CMV-associated chains as specific for CMV antigens. In most subjects, TCR beta sequences reportedly gave accurate predictions of HLA-A and HLA-B alleles.

Primers included in the PCR were 60 Vbeta and 13 Jbeta primers. Produced via immunoSEQ multiplex PCR; TCRdb's table is partial and in-frame only. This table has about 82,000 clones, around 70% appearing once. Points on this clone: The antigen is not known.

The CDR3 spans 15 residues. The ends were cut back, 5 bases at V and 5 bases at J, with 15 bases in the middle. The germline V gene encodes CDR1 MNHEY and CDR2 SMNVEV (reference sequence). The sequenced sample was PBMCs. V usage is TRBV27 and J usage is TRBJ2-2; a possible D gene is TRBD2 (6 bases). This clonotype was sampled from a man aged 35 to 55 in good health and CMV-seropositive. The CDR3 sequence: CASSAQTRGTGELFF. The CDR3 coding sequence is TGTGCCAGCAGTGCCCAGACTAGGGGTACCGGGGAGCTGTTTTTT.